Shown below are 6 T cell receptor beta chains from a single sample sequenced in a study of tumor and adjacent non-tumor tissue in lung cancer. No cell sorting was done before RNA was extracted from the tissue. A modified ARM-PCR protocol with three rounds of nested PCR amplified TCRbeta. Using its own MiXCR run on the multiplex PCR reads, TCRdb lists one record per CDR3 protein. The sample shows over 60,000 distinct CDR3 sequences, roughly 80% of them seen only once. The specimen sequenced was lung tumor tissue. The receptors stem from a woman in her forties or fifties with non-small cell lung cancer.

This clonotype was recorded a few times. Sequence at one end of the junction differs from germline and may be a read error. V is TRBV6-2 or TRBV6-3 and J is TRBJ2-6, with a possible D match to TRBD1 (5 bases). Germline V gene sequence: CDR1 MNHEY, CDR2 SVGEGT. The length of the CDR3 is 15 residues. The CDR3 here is CASSSRPDGANVLTF. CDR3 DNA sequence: TGTGCCAGCAGTTCCCGCCCCGATGGGGCGAACGTCCTGACTTTC.

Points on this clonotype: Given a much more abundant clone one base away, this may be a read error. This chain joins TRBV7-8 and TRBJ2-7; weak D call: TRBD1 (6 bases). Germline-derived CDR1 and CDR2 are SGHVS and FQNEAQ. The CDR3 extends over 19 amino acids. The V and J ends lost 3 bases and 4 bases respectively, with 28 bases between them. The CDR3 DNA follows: TGTGCCAGCAGCTTCATTTCGGGGACAAGGGGCTTCGGTCGTTACGAGCAGTACTTC. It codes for CASSFISGTRGFGRYEQYF. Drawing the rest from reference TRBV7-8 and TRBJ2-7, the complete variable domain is GAGVSQSPRYKVAKRGQDVALRCDPISGHVSLFWYQQALGQGPEFLTYFQNEAQLDKSGLPSDRFFAERPEGSVSTLKIQRTQQEDSAVYLCASSFISGTRGFGRYEQYFGPGTRLTVT.

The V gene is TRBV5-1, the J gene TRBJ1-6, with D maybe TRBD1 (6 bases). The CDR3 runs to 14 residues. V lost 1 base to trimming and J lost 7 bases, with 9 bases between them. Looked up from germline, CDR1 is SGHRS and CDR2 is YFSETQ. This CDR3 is CASSLWTENSPLHF. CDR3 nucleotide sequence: TGCGCCAGCAGCTTGTGGACAGAAAATTCACCCCTCCACTTT.

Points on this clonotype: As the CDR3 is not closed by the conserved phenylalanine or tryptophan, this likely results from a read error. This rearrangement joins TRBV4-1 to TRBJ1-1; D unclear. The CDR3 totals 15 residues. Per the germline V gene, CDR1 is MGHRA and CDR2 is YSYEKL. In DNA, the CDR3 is TGCGCCAGCAGCCAAGGTGGAGTCGGGATCACTGAGGCTTTCGTT. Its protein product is CASSQGGVGITEAFV.

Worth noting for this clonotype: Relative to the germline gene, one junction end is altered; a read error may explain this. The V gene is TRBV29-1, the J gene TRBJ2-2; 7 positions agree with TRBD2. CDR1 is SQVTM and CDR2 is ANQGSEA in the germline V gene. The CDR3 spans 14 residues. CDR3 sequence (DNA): TGCAGACATAAACGGGGGGAGGGCCTCGGGGAGCCGTTTTTT. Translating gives CRHKRGEGLGEPFF.

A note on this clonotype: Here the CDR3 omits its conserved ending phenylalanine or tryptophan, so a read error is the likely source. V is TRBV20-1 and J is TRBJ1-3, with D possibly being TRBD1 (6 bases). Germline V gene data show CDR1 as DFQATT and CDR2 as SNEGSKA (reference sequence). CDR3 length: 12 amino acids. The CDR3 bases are TGCAGTGTTCCGGGGGCAGGAACCACCATATATATT. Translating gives CSVPGAGTTIYI.